What follows are 26 T cell receptor beta chains derived from one specimen sequenced in a study of shared clonotypes between healthy human individuals. Clones were sequenced by immunoSEQ multiplex PCR, and TCRdb holds only the in-frame ones, with some missing. The table shows more than 2 million clones, with 90% to 95% occurring only once. Sequencing input: naive CD4+ T cells sorted from blood. Sample subset: CD45RA+ positively selected. The receptor source for this set is a man in his late teens or twenties in good health.

V usage is TRBV5-1 and J usage is TRBJ2-1, with 7 bases that match TRBD2. V shed 3 bases and J 4 bases; nucleotides not matched to a gene: 10. The germline V gene encodes CDR1 SGHRS and CDR2 YFSETQ. The CDR3 loop spans 16 amino acids. This CDR3 reads CASSYSSQRGYNEQFF. The CDR3 DNA follows: TGCGCCAGCAGCTACTCCTCCCAGCGGGGTTACAATGAGCAGTTCTTC.

The J gene is TRBJ1-6, the V gene TRBV28, with 9 bases matching TRBD1. With 4 bases clipped from V and 7 bases from J, the junction kept 11 bases outside the gene matches. This CDR3 is built from 17 residues. Germline assignment: CDR1 MDHEN and CDR2 SYDVKM. The CDR3 is CASSSPQSTGGNSPLHF. The CDR3 coding sequence is TGTGCCAGCAGTTCCCCACAATCGACAGGGGGAAATTCACCCCTCCACTTT.

The chain combines TRBV5-4 with TRBJ2-2; unclear D gene. V shed 0 bases and J shed 6 bases, with 3 bases lying between them. Per germline, CDR1 SGHNT and CDR2 YYREEE (reference sequence). This CDR3 region has 12 residues. For the CDR3, the DNA is TGTGCCAGCAGCTTGGAACCCGGGGAGCTGTTTTTT. It translates to CASSLEPGELFF.

The sample holds one count of this clone. J is TRBJ2-6 and V is TRBV5-1; D assignment may be TRBD1 or TRBD2 (5 bases each). The V gene's germline CDR1 is SGHRS and CDR2 YFSETQ. This CDR3 contains 17 residues. Trimming left V 4 bases short and J 0 bases short, with 14 bases between. CDR3 DNA sequence: TGCGCCAGCAGCATAGGGACCTACAGCTCTGGGGCCAACGTCCTGACTTTC. Its protein product is CASSIGTYSSGANVLTF. Supplemented by reference TRBV5-1 and TRBJ2-6, the full variable domain reads KAGVTQTPRYLIKTRGQQVTLSCSPISGHRSVSWYQQTPGQGLQFLFEYFSETQRNKGNFPGRFSGRQFSNSRSEMNVSTLELGDSALYLCASSIGTYSSGANVLTFGAGSRLTVL.

The rearrangement uses TRBV5-1 and TRBJ2-2; a possible D gene is TRBD2 (5 bases). This CDR3 contains 14 residues. Germline V lookup: CDR1 SGHRS, CDR2 YFSETQ. With 0 bases removed from V and 4 bases from J, the gap between germline ends came to 7 bases. The CDR3 nucleotides are TGCGCCAGCAGCTTGGGGGGAGCCACCGGGGAGCTGTTTTTT. Its translation is CASSLGGATGELFF.

For this clone: Possible read error: a much larger clone is one base away. The chain links TRBV14 to TRBJ2-1; TRBD1 matches at 10 bases. Losses at the gene ends were 4 bases for V and 1 base for J; bases not matched to a gene: 1. The germline CDR1 and CDR2 sequences are SGHDN and FVKESK. The CDR3 is 15 residues long. The CDR3 sequence: CASSPGQGSYNEQFF. The CDR3 DNA reads as TGTGCCAGCAGCCCGGGACAGGGGTCCTACAATGAGCAGTTCTTC.

This clone was counted only a few times. The V and J genes are TRBV7-9 and TRBJ2-7, with TRBD2 as a possible D gene (6 bases). V lost 5 bases to trimming and J lost 6 bases, with 11 bases between them. Germline V gene lookup returns CDR1 SEHNR and CDR2 FQNEAQ (reference sequence). The CDR3 totals 12 residues. DNA of the CDR3: TGTGCCAGCAGCCCGGACGGGGGCGAGCAGTACTTC. The encoded protein is CASSPDGGEQYF.

On this clone itself: Other DNA sequences from this sample encode an identical CDR3 as well. The rearrangement links TRBV2 to TRBJ1-2, with 10 bases aligning to TRBD1. From germline, CDR1 is SNHLY and CDR2 FYNNEI. This CDR3 is built from 15 residues. The V gene end was trimmed by 1 base and the J gene end by 2 bases; junction bases not matched to a gene: 1. CDR3 in DNA: TGTGCCAGCAGTGAAGAGGGACAGGGGAACTATGGCTACACCTTC. Translating gives CASSEEGQGNYGYTF.

This chain uses TRBV5-1 with TRBJ1-6; D gene uncertain. Germline V gives CDR1 SGHRS, CDR2 YFSETQ. The CDR3 has 14 amino acids. Trimming cost V 0 bases and J 8 bases, with 9 bases left between them. CDR3 region: CASSLAWRDSPLHF. The CDR3 nucleotides read TGCGCCAGCAGCTTGGCCTGGAGGGATTCACCCCTCCACTTT.

A few counts support this clone. The J gene is TRBJ1-5, the V gene TRBV19; perhaps TRBD1 as D (5 bases). Per the germline V gene, CDR1 is LNHDA and CDR2 is SQIVND (reference sequence). Trimming left V 7 bases short and J 4 bases short, with 17 bases between. CDR3 length: 15 residues. CDR3 DNA sequence: TGTGCCAGTACCTCAAACGGACATTCGAATCAGCCCCAGCATTTT. Its translation is CASTSNGHSNQPQHF.

The chain is built from TRBV10-3 and TRBJ2-3; TRBD1 or TRBD2 may be the D gene (5 bases each). V dropped 4 bases and J dropped 0 bases, with 8 bases sitting between them. CDR3 size: 14 residues. Per germline, CDR1 ENHRY and CDR2 SYGVKD. The CDR3 DNA follows: TGTGCCATCAGTGTAGAGGGGAGCACAGATACGCAGTATTTT. This sequence encodes CAISVEGSTDTQYF.

The genes are TRBV11-2 and TRBJ2-7; 7 bases fit TRBD1. The CDR3 is 15 residues long. Germline V gene sequence: CDR1 SGHAT, CDR2 FQNNGV. V lost 5 bases and J lost 2; bases outside the gene matches: 9. CDR3 loop: CASSEGGQGAYEQYF. The CDR3 DNA is TGTGCCAGCAGCGAAGGGGGCCAGGGGGCCTACGAGCAGTACTTC.

The chain couples TRBV25-1 to TRBJ1-2; TRBD1 matches 8 bases. Germline V gene sequence: CDR1 MGHDK, CDR2 SYGVNS. The CDR3 has 12 residues. Unmatched junction bases numbered 4, after V lost 10 bases and J lost 3 bases. This CDR3 is CATDRGDYGYTF. Here the CDR3 DNA reads TGTGCCACCGACAGGGGTGACTATGGCTACACCTTC.

The rearrangement links TRBV18 to TRBJ1-6, with D tentatively TRBD1 (5 bases). In germline, CDR1 is KGHSH, CDR2 LQKENI. CDR3 length: 14 amino acids. V lost 5 bases to trimming and J lost 7 bases, with 12 bases between them. The CDR3 here is CASSEGLGNSPLHF. The CDR3 nucleotides read TGTGCCAGCTCAGAGGGGTTGGGGAATTCACCCCTCCACTTT.

This chain connects TRBV25-1 to TRBJ1-6; no firm D call. V was shortened by 3 bases and J by 16 bases, with 10 bases between the two germline ends. There are 11 residues in the CDR3. CDR1 MGHDK and CDR2 SYGVNS come from the germline V gene. The CDR3: CASSEAAMLHF. The CDR3 coding sequence is TGTGCCAGCAGTGAGGCGGCTATGCTCCACTTT.

This sequence joins TRBV19 and TRBJ2-1, with 12 bases matching TRBD2. CDR3 length equals 13 residues. Trimming removed 7 bases from V and 6 bases from J; junction bases left unmatched: 1. Germline CDR1 is LNHDA and CDR2 is SQIVND (reference sequence). CDR3 sequence: CASTLAGGNEQFF. CDR3 bases: TGTGCCAGTACACTAGCGGGAGGCAATGAGCAGTTCTTC.

In this sample, this clone turned up once. V is TRBV5-1 and J is TRBJ2-1, with TRBD2 identical over 10 bases. The CDR3 spans 14 residues. The junction had 5 bases not matched to a gene; V was cut back by 4 bases and J by 7 bases. The germline gives CDR1 SGHRS, CDR2 YFSETQ. The chain's CDR3 is CASSPHSGRNEQFF. The CDR3 nucleotides read TGCGCCAGCAGCCCACATAGCGGGAGGAATGAGCAGTTCTTC. Supplemented by reference TRBV5-1 and TRBJ2-1, the full variable domain reads KAGVTQTPRYLIKTRGQQVTLSCSPISGHRSVSWYQQTPGQGLQFLFEYFSETQRNKGNFPGRFSGRQFSNSRSEMNVSTLELGDSALYLCASSPHSGRNEQFFGPGTRLTVL.

On this clone itself: The sample has other DNA sequences that encode this CDR3 too. This chain links TRBV6-5 with TRBJ1-5; weak D call: TRBD1 (5 bases). The V gene's germline CDR1 is MNHEY and CDR2 SVGAGI. V lost 0 bases and J 2 bases, leaving 8 bases between the germline ends. The CDR3 is made up of 15 amino acids. Here the CDR3 reads CASSYSGTGNQPQHF. The CDR3 DNA sequence: TGTGCCAGCAGTTACTCGGGGACCGGCAATCAGCCCCAGCATTTT.

This chain uses TRBV2 with TRBJ2-5; D perhaps matches TRBD2 (5 bases). The CDR3 length is 11 residues. Germline CDR1 reads SNHLY; CDR2 reads FYNNEI. The V end lost 9 bases, the J end lost 2 bases, and 7 bases lay between the germline ends. The CDR3 is CARGRQETQYF. As DNA, the CDR3 is TGTGCCAGAGGGAGACAAGAGACCCAGTACTTC.

As for this clone: In the same sample, other DNA sequences code for this CDR3. The chain recombines TRBV18 with TRBJ2-2; possibly TRBD2 for D (6 bases). V lost 3 bases and J 1 base, leaving 9 bases between the germline ends. The CDR3 runs to 15 residues. Germline V gene data show CDR1 as KGHSH and CDR2 as LQKENI. CDR3 loop: CASSPAGRNTGELFF. The CDR3 DNA is TGTGCCAGCTCACCGGCCGGGAGGAACACCGGGGAGCTGTTTTTT.

The genes are TRBV11-2 and TRBJ2-1, with D possibly being TRBD1 (6 bases). Germline V gene lookup returns CDR1 SGHAT and CDR2 FQNNGV. Trimming took 3 bases from V and 8 from J, leaving 14 bases between them. The CDR3 has 14 amino acids. The CDR3 DNA follows: TGTGCCAGCAGCTTGGACAGTCGGAATTATGAGCAGTTCTTC. Residues: CASSLDSRNYEQFF.

This clone occurred once. The V and J genes are TRBV7-9 and TRBJ1-6; 7 bases are a match to TRBD1. The CDR3 runs to 16 residues. The J segment lost 7 bases and the V segment lost 1 base, leaving 7 bases of the junction unmatched. Germline CDR1 is SEHNR and CDR2 is FQNEAQ (reference sequence). CDR3 region: CASSLEGTVQNSPLHF. The CDR3 DNA is TGTGCCAGCAGCTTAGAAGGGACAGTACAGAATTCACCCCTCCACTTT.

This chain uses TRBV5-1 with TRBJ1-1, with D maybe TRBD1 (6 bases). Trimming cost V 2 bases and J 3 bases, with 11 bases left between them. Per germline, CDR1 SGHRS and CDR2 YFSETQ. The CDR3 totals 14 residues. The CDR3 nucleotides are TGCGCCAGCAGCTTTCAGGACAGTTACACTGAAGCTTTCTTT. It yields the protein CASSFQDSYTEAFF.

The chain has TRBV7-6 and TRBJ2-1; D is uncertain. Germline loops: CDR1 SGHVS, CDR2 FNYEAQ. The CDR3 spans 15 residues. V shed 5 bases and J shed 8 bases, with 19 bases lying between them. CDR3 sequence (DNA): TGTGCCAGCAGCCCGGACGGGCAGCAGTGGGATGAGCAGTTCTTC. Translating gives CASSPDGQQWDEQFF.

The chain uses TRBV30 and TRBJ1-2, with a tentative D call TRBD1 (5 bases). The CDR3 runs 14 residues. CDR1 is GTSNPN, CDR2 SVGIG, per germline (reference sequence). The ends were cut back, 0 bases at V and 5 bases at J, with 13 bases in the middle. The CDR3 loop reads CAWSVRGTAYGYTF. The CDR3 nucleotides read TGTGCCTGGAGTGTACGGGGGACGGCTTATGGCTACACCTTC. Variable domain in full (rest from reference TRBV30 and TRBJ1-2): SQTIHQWPATLVQPVGSPLSLECTVEGTSNPNLYWYRQAAGRGLQLLFYSVGIGQISSEVPQNLSASRPQDRQFILSSKKLLLSDSGFYLCAWSVRGTAYGYTFGSGTRLTVV.

The rearrangement uses TRBV25-1 and TRBJ1-2; 8 nucleotides match TRBD1. The germline CDR1 and CDR2 sequences are MGHDK and SYGVNS. Trimming cost V 2 bases and J 7 bases; bases outside gene matches: 6. The CDR3 totals 14 residues. DNA for the CDR3: TGTGCCAGCAGTGAACAGGGGGCCCTCTTTGGCTACACCTTC. Translating gives CASSEQGALFGYTF.